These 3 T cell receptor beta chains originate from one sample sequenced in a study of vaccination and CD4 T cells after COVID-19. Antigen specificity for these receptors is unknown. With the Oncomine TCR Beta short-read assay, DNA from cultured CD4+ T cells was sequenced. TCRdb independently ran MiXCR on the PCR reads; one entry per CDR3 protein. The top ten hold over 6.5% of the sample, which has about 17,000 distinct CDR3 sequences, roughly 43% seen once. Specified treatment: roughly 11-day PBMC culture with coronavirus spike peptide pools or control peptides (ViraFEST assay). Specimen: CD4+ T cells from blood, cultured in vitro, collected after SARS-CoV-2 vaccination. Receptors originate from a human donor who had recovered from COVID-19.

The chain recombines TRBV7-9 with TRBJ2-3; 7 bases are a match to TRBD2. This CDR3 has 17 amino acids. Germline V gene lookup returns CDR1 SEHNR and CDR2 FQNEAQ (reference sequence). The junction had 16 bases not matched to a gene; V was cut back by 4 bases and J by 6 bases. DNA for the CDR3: TGTGCCAGCAGCTCCAGGCCGCGGGGGAGGGAGAAGGATACGCAGTATTTT. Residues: CASSSRPRGREKDTQYF.

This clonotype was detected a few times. CDR3 in amino acids: CAWSDGGTYEQYF. Written as DNA, the CDR3 is TGTGCCTGGAGTGATGGGGGAACCTACGAGCAGTACTTC. This chain links TRBV30 with TRBJ2-7; D might be TRBD1 or TRBD2, each matching 5 bases. Germline V gene data show CDR1 as GTSNPN and CDR2 as SVGIG (reference sequence). The ends were cut back, 1 base at V and 2 bases at J, with 9 bases in the middle. The CDR3 is 13 residues long.

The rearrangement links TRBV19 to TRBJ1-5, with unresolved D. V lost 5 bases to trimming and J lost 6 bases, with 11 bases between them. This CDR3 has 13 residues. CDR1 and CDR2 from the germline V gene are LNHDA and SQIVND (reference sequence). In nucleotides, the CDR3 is TGTGCCAGTAGTCGAGGCGCAAGTCAGCCCCAGCATTTT. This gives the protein CASSRGASQPQHF.